A single sample is the source of the 15 T cell receptor beta chains below, sequenced in a study of post-analysis software for immune sequencing data. Study conclusions and caveats: Among four or five TRBV segments more frequent in patients than controls were TRBV5-6, TRBV5-1 and TRBV20-1.

Incorporated into the TCR beta cDNA libraries were unique molecular identifiers, which served to reduce PCR and sequencing biases. A single record per CDR3 protein comes from TCRdb applying MiXCR to the PCR reads. Counted here are roughly 620,000 distinct CDR3 sequences, 44% occurring once; the ten biggest clones make up 1.5% to 2%. No antigen has been identified for these receptors. Sample: blood. The receptor set was obtained from a girl aged 10 to 17 with multiple sclerosis.

CDR3 sequence: CASSSDATPSYEQYF. In DNA form, the CDR3 reads TGTGCCAGCAGTTCCGACGCGACCCCTTCCTACGAGCAGTACTTC. The rearrangement uses TRBV6-5 and TRBJ2-7; D is ambiguous. The germline V gene encodes CDR1 MNHEY and CDR2 SVGAGI. CDR3 size: 15 residues. The V end was cut by 4 bases, the J end by 1 base, with 14 bases between.

This clonotype was observed a few times. The V gene is TRBV7-2, the J gene TRBJ2-5; D tentatively fits TRBD1 or TRBD2 (7 bases each). Trimming removed 5 bases at V and 4 bases at J, with 20 bases between. The germline gives CDR1 SGHTA, CDR2 FQGNSA. The CDR3 is 16 residues long. CDR3 bases: TGTGCCAGCAGCACCGGACAGGTGGGGAGGGGAGAGACCCAGTACTTC. Amino acid sequence: CASSTGQVGRGETQYF.

The rearrangement uses TRBV20-1 and TRBJ2-7; possibly TRBD2 for D (7 bases). The CDR3 runs 14 residues. V shed 6 bases and J shed 2 bases, with 17 bases lying between them. Germline V lookup: CDR1 DFQATT, CDR2 SNEGSKA (reference sequence). The CDR3 nucleotides read TGCAGTGCCCCACTGGGGGGGACAACCTACGAGCAGTACTTC. As protein: CSAPLGGTTYEQYF.

The V call is TRBV13, the J call TRBJ1-1; a weak D match, TRBD1 (5 bases). Trimming took off 6 bases at V and 6 bases at J, with 17 bases between the two ends. The CDR3 extends over 14 amino acids. CDR1 PRHDT and CDR2 FYEKMQ come from the germline V gene (reference sequence). CDR3 in amino acids: CASSLNLGDAEAFF. In nucleotides, the CDR3 is TGTGCCAGCAGTCTGAACCTAGGGGACGCTGAAGCTTTCTTT.

Only one count was recorded for this clonotype. DNA of the CDR3: TGCAGCGTAGACCTAGGGGGGACTGAAGCTTTCTTT. It is translated as CSVDLGGTEAFF. The V and J genes are TRBV29-1 and TRBJ1-1, with D possibly matching TRBD1 (6 bases). Germline CDR1 reads SQVTM; CDR2 reads ANQGSEA. Trimming took off 6 bases at V and 5 bases at J, with 13 bases between the two ends. CDR3 size: 12 residues.

The chain carries TRBV7-3 and TRBJ1-1, with D uncertain. In germline, CDR1 is SGHTA, CDR2 FQGTGA. Trimming pared 0 bases from V and 4 bases from J, leaving 6 bases between. CDR3 length: 13 residues. This CDR3 reads CASSLTSPTEAFF. The CDR3 DNA follows: TGTGCCAGCAGCTTAACCTCCCCCACTGAAGCTTTCTTT.

This clonotype has more than one count but fewer than ten. The chain employs TRBV29-1 and TRBJ2-4; 7 bases are shared with TRBD1. The germline V gene has CDR1 SQVTM and CDR2 ANQGSEA. Trimming at V came to 7 bases and at J to 4 bases, leaving 4 bases not matched to a gene. CDR3 size: 12 residues. CDR3 residues: CSAQGQKNIQYF. The CDR3 DNA reads TGCAGCGCCCAGGGACAGAAAAACATTCAGTACTTC.

The V call is TRBV6-5, the J call TRBJ2-7; 7 bases are shared with TRBD1. Trimming cost V 4 bases and J 3 bases; bases outside gene matches: 6. Germline CDR1 and CDR2: MNHEY and SVGAGI. The CDR3 has 14 residues. The chain's CDR3 is CASSSRDSHYEQYF. The CDR3 DNA is TGTGCCAGCAGTTCCCGGGACAGCCACTACGAGCAGTACTTC.

V is TRBV12-3 or TRBV12-4 and J is TRBJ1-4; D call uncertain. The CDR3 has 13 residues. With 4 bases removed from V and 5 bases from J, the gap between germline ends came to 8 bases. CDR3 sequence: CASSWVSNEKLFF. In nucleotides, the CDR3 is TGTGCCAGCAGTTGGGTCTCAAATGAAAAACTGTTTTTT.

This chain joins TRBV20-1 and TRBJ2-1; no clear D gene. Germline values: CDR1 DFQATT, CDR2 SNEGSKA (reference sequence). V gave up 5 bases and J gave up 4 bases, with 15 bases separating them. The CDR3 sequence is 14 residues long. The CDR3 region is CSALYGSRYNEQFF. CDR3 sequence (DNA): TGCAGTGCTCTTTACGGAAGTCGGTACAATGAGCAGTTCTTC.

V and J are TRBV12-3 or TRBV12-4 and TRBJ1-2, with a weak D call TRBD1 (5 bases). V lost 3 bases, J lost 2 bases, and 10 bases lay in between. The CDR3 extends over 14 amino acids. The chain's CDR3 is CASSFAGANYGYTF. The CDR3 DNA sequence: TGTGCCAGCAGTTTTGCTGGGGCCAACTATGGCTACACCTTC.

The chain carries TRBV6-5 and TRBJ2-7; the D gene is possibly TRBD1 (5 bases). The CDR3 contains 13 residues. Germline lookup yields CDR1 MNHEY and CDR2 SVGAGI. Trimming stripped 6 bases from V and 5 bases from J, with 14 bases between. As DNA, the CDR3 is TGTGCCAGCAGCTCTCAGGGTACCCACGAGCAGTACTTC. As protein: CASSSQGTHEQYF.

This clonotype has only a few counts. This rearrangement joins TRBV4-1 to TRBJ2-1, with 8 bases fitting TRBD2. CDR1 is MGHRA, CDR2 YSYEKL, per germline. With 1 base clipped from V and 5 bases from J, the junction kept 10 bases outside the gene matches. The CDR3 covers 17 residues. CDR3 nucleotides: TGCGCCAGCAGCCAAGTAACTAGCGGAGCCACACACAATGAGCAGTTCTTC. This encodes CASSQVTSGATHNEQFF.

In its sample, this clonotype was seen a few times. The gene calls are TRBV5-1 and TRBJ2-7; tentative D call: TRBD1 (6 bases). V was clipped by 5 bases and J by 2 bases, with 11 bases between them. Per germline, CDR1 SGHRS and CDR2 YFSETQ. The length of the CDR3 is 13 residues. DNA of the CDR3: TGCGCCAGCAGACGCAGGGACACCTACGAGCAGTACTTC. It codes for CASRRRDTYEQYF.

The chain employs TRBV27 and TRBJ1-6, with D unresolved. CDR3 size: 12 residues. The V and J ends lost 3 bases and 10 bases respectively, with 7 bases between them. Germline V gene lookup returns CDR1 MNHEY and CDR2 SMNVEV (reference sequence). The CDR3 protein is CASSFAGSPLHF. In DNA form, the CDR3 reads TGTGCCAGCAGTTTCGCGGGCTCACCCCTCCACTTT.